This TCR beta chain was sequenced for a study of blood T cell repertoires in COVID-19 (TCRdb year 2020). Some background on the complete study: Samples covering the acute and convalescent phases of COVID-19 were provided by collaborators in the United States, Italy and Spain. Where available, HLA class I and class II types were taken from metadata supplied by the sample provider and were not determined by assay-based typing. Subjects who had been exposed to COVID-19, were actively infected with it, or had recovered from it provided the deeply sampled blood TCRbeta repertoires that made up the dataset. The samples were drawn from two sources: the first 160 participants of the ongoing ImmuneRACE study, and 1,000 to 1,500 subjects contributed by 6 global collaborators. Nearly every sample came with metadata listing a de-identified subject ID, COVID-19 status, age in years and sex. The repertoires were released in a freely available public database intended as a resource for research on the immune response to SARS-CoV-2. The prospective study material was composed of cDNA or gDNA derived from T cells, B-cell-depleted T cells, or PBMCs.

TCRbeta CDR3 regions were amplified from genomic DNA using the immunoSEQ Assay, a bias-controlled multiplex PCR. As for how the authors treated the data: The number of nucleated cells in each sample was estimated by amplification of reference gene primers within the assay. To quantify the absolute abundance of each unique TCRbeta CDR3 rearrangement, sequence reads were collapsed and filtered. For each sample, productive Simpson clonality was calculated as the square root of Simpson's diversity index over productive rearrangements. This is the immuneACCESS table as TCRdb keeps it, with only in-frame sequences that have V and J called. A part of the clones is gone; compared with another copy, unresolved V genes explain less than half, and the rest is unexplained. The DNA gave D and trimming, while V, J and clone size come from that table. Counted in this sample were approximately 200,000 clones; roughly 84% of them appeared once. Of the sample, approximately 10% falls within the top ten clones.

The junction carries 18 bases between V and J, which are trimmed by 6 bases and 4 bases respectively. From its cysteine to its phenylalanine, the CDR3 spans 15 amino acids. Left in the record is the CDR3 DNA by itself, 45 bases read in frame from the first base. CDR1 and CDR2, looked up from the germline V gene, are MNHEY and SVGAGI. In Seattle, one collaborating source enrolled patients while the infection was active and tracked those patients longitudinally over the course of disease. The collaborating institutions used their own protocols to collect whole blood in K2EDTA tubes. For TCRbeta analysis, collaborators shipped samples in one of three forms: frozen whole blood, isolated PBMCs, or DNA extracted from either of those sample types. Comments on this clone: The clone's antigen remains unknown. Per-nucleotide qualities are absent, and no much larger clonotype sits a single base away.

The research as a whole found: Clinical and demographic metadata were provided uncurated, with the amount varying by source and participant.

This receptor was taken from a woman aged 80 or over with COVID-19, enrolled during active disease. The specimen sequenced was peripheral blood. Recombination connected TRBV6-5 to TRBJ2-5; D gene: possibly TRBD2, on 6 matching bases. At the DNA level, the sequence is TGTGCCAGCAGAACCCCTGGCGGGGCAAGAGAGACCCAGTACTTC. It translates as CASRTPGGARETQYF.